The sequence of this T cell receptor beta chain was determined in a study of T-cell reconstitution after alpha-beta-depleted transplantation in children. For TCRbeta, the library was prepared with unique molecular identifiers. MiXCR, applied by TCRdb to the PCR reads, yields one record per CDR3 protein. There are fewer than 550,000 distinct CDR3 sequences in the sample; 11% occur only once, and 5% to 6.5% lies in the top ten. Looked up from germline, CDR1 is SGHNT and CDR2 is YENEEA. The CDR3 totals 15 residues. The junction had 4 bases not matched to a gene; V was cut back by 3 bases and J by 4 bases.

The V call is TRBV11-3, the J call TRBJ2-1; 9 nucleotides align to TRBD2. This receptor was taken from a human donor who donated a stem cell graft to a child with acute myeloid leukemia. The sequencing used PBMCs from the stem cell graft donor, collected from the stem cell graft. The CDR3 DNA follows: TGTGCCAGCAGCTTTGGAGCGGGAGGTTACAATGAGCAGTTCTTC. Amino acids: CASSFGAGGYNEQFF.